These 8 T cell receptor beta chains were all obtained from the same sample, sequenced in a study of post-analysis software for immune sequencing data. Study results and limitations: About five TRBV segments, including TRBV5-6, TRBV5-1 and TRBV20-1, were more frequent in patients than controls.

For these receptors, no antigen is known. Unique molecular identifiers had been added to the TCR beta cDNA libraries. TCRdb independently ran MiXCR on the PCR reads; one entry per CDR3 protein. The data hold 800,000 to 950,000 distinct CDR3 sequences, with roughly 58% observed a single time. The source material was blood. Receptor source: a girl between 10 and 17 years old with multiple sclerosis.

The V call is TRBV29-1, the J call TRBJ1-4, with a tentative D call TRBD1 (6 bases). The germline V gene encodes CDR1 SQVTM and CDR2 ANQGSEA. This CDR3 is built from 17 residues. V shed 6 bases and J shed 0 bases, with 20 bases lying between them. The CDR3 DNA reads TGCAGCGTGGCCGGGACACGGGGTGGAACAACTAATGAAAAACTGTTTTTT. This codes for CSVAGTRGGTTNEKLFF.

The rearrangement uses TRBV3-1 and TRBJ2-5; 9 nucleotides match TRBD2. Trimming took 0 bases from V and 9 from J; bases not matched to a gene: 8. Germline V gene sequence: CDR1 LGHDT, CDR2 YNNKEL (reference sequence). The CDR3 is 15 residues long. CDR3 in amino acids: CASSQDTGTSLPQYF. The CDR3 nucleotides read TGTGCCAGCAGCCAAGATACCGGGACTAGCCTTCCCCAGTACTTC.

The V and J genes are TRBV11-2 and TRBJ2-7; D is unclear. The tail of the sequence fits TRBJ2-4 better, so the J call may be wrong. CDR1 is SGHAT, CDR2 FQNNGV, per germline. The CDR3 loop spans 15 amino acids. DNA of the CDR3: TGTGCCAGCAGCCCCCCTAGAGCCCTAAGAAACATTCAGTACTTC. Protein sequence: CASSPPRALRNIQYF.

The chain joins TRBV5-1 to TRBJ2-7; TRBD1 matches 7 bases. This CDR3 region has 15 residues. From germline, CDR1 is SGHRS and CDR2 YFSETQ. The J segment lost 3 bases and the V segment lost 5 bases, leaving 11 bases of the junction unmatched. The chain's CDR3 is CASRQGTAEHYEQYF. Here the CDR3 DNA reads TGCGCCAGCAGGCAAGGGACAGCCGAACACTACGAGCAGTACTTC.

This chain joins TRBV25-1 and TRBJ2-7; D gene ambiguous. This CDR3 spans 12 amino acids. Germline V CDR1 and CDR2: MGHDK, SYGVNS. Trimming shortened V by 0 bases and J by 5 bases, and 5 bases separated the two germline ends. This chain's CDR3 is CASSEYRHEQYF. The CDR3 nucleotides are TGTGCCAGCAGTGAATATCGGCACGAGCAGTACTTC.

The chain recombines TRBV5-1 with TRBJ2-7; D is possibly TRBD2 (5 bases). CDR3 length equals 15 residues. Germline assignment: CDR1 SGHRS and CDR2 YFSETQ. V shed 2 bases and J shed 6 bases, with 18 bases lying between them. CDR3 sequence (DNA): TGCGCCAGCAGCTTAGTTAGCGCAACCCCCCTCGAGCAGTACTTC. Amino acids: CASSLVSATPLEQYF. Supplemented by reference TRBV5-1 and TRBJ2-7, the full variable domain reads KAGVTQTPRYLIKTRGQQVTLSCSPISGHRSVSWYQQTPGQGLQFLFEYFSETQRNKGNFPGRFSGRQFSNSRSEMNVSTLELGDSALYLCASSLVSATPLEQYFGPGTRLTVT.

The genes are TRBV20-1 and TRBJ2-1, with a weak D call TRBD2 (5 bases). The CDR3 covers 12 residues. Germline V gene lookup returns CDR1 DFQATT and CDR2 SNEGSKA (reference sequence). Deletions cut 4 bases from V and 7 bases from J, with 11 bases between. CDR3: CSATWTLNEQFF. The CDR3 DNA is TGCAGTGCTACGTGGACTCTAAATGAGCAGTTCTTC.

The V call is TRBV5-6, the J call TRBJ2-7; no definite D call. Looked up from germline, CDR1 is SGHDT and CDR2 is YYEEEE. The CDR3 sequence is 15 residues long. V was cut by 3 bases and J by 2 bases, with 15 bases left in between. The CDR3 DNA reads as TGTGCCAGCAGCTCAGAGCCCACAAAGGCCTACGAGCAGTACTTC. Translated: CASSSEPTKAYEQYF.